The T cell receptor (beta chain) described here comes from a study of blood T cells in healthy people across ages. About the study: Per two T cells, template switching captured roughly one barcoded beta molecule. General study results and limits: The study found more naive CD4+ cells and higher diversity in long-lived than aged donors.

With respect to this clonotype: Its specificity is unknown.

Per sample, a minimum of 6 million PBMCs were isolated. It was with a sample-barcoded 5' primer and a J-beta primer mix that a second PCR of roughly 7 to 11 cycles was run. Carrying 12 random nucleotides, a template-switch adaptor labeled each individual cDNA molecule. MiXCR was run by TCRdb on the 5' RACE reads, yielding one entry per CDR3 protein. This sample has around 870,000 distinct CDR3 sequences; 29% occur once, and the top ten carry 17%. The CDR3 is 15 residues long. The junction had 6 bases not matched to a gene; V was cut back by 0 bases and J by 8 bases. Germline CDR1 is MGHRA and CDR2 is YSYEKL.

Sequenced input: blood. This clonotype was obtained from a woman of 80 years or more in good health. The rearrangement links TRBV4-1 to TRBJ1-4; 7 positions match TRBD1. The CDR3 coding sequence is TGCGCCAGCAGCCAAGATAACAGGGGCAGCGAAAAACTGTTTTTT. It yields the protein CASSQDNRGSEKLFF.